Listed below are T cell receptor beta chains from one sample, sequenced in a study of T cell responses to AZD1222 COVID-19 vaccine. Sequencing used immunoSEQ multiplex PCR; TCRdb keeps in-frame clones, though not all of them. Among 100,000 to 150,000 clones listed, less than 95% were seen once. This sample comprised peripheral blood, obtained on day 0 of AZD1222 vaccination. These receptors were obtained from an adult in good health. The CDR3 runs from the conserved cysteine through the conserved F or W. The D gene is left open where the match is weak. Rows may omit the clone size; those that give it use once, few, many or a size class.

v_gene: TRBV7-2
j_gene: TRBJ2-7
abundance: NA
d_gene: TRBD1
CDR3aa: CASTPDRGLYEQYF
CDR3nt: TGTGCCAGCACCCCGGACAGGGGGCTGTACGAGCAGTACTTC

v_gene: TRBV7-9
j_gene: TRBJ2-1
abundance: few
d_gene: NA
CDR3aa: CASSTPGGGGHNEQFF
CDR3nt: TGTGCCAGCAGCACCCCAGGGGGCGGGGGCCACAATGAGCAGTTCTTC

v_gene: TRBV30
j_gene: TRBJ2-2
abundance: NA
d_gene: NA
CDR3aa: CAWSVRGPPWGRTNTGELFF
CDR3nt: TGTGCCTGGAGTGTACGGGGCCCCCCCTGGGGGCGGACGAACACCGGGGAGCTGTTTTTT

v_gene: TRBV4-3
j_gene: TRBJ2-5
abundance: NA
d_gene: NA
CDR3aa: CASSQDTQLGTQYF
CDR3nt: TGCGCCAGCAGCCAAGATACACAGTTGGGGACCCAGTACTTC

v_gene: TRBV28
j_gene: TRBJ2-7
abundance: NA
d_gene: TRBD2
CDR3aa: CASSWVAGKTYEQYF
CDR3nt: TGTGCCAGCAGTTGGGTAGCGGGGAAAACCTACGAGCAGTACTTC

v_gene: TRBV9
j_gene: TRBJ1-1
abundance: NA
d_gene: NA
CDR3aa: CASSYGGRTEAFF
CDR3nt: TGTGCCAGCAGCTATGGAGGGCGAACTGAAGCTTTCTTT

v_gene: TRBV18
j_gene: TRBJ1-5
abundance: NA
d_gene: NA
CDR3aa: CASSPDDQPQHF
CDR3nt: TGTGCCAGCTCACCAGACGATCAGCCCCAGCATTTT

v_gene: TRBV9
j_gene: TRBJ2-2
abundance: NA
d_gene: NA
CDR3aa: CASSVVSTGELFF
CDR3nt: TGTGCCAGCAGCGTAGTATCTACCGGGGAGCTGTTTTTT

v_gene: TRBV28
j_gene: TRBJ1-5
abundance: NA
d_gene: TRBD1
CDR3aa: CASSLATGGGNQPQHF
CDR3nt: TGTGCCAGCAGTTTGGCGACAGGGGGAGGCAATCAGCCCCAGCATTTT

v_gene: TRBV27
j_gene: TRBJ1-5
abundance: NA
d_gene: NA
CDR3aa: CASSLQGDNQPQHF
CDR3nt: TGTGCCAGCAGTTTACAAGGGGATAATCAGCCCCAGCATTTT

v_gene: TRBV7-3
j_gene: TRBJ1-5
abundance: NA
d_gene: NA
CDR3aa: CASSNGQNQPQHF
CDR3nt: TGTGCCAGCAGCAACGGACAGAATCAGCCCCAGCATTTT

v_gene: TRBV27
j_gene: TRBJ2-7
abundance: NA
d_gene: TRBD2
CDR3aa: CASGSGPLANEQYF
CDR3nt: TGTGCCAGCGGATCAGGGCCACTAGCGAACGAGCAGTACTTC

v_gene: TRBV7-9
j_gene: TRBJ2-1
abundance: NA
d_gene: NA
CDR3aa: CASSLAVYNEQFF
CDR3nt: TGTGCCAGCAGCTTGGCAGTCTACAATGAGCAGTTCTTC

v_gene: TRBV6-5
j_gene: TRBJ1-2
abundance: NA
d_gene: NA
CDR3aa: CASSQEAGANYGYTF
CDR3nt: TGTGCCAGTTCTCAGGAGGCGGGAGCTAACTATGGCTACACCTTC

v_gene: TRBV12-3/TRBV12-4
j_gene: TRBJ1-1
abundance: NA
d_gene: NA
CDR3aa: CASSLGTTEAFF
CDR3nt: TGTGCCAGCAGCCTCGGGACCACTGAAGCTTTCTTT

v_gene: TRBV19
j_gene: TRBJ1-2
abundance: NA
d_gene: NA
CDR3aa: CASSIGPTGMIHYTF
CDR3nt: TGTGCCAGTAGTATAGGACCCACAGGAATGATCCACTACACCTTC

v_gene: TRBV5-6
j_gene: TRBJ1-2
abundance: NA
d_gene: NA
CDR3aa: CASSIQRSASVGYGYTF
CDR3nt: TGTGCCAGCAGCATTCAACGATCCGCGTCCGTAGGCTATGGCTACACCTTC